This TCR beta chain was sequenced during a study of Ad26.COV2.S vaccination and SARS-CoV-2 variants. The overall study: Donor participated within the Ad26.COV2.S arm of the COV1001 trial. Intramuscularly, Ad26.COV2.S was given either once or twice, 56 days apart. General study findings and limits: Possibly, TCR breadth and depth analyses underestimated total T cell responses.

About this clone itself: Its antigen is undetermined.

Assay used: immunoSEQ multiplex PCR; TCRdb lists only in-frame clones, some missing. The sample lists hundreds of thousands of clones; 90% were seen once. This CDR3 has 14 residues. The V end was cut by 5 bases, the J end by 6 bases, with 14 bases between. The germline V gene has CDR1 PRHDT and CDR2 FYEKMQ (reference sequence). Treatment indicated: roughly 18 received Ad26.COV2.S at low or high dose, single or two shots; about five received placebo; per-sample allocation not given. Sampling happened 63 days after the first vaccine or placebo injection. Boston provided a donor who was an adult aged 18-55 years.

This sequence joins TRBV13 and TRBJ2-1; D uncertain. The receptor was isolated from a person between 18 and 60 years old who received the Ad26.COV2.S COVID-19 vaccine or a placebo. This material consisted of peripheral blood, taken in a trial of Ad26.COV2.S vaccine versus placebo. In nucleotides, the CDR3 is TGTGCCAGCAGCCAAACCCGAATGGGCAATGAGCAGTTCTTC. Protein: CASSQTRMGNEQFF. Full variable domain (missing parts from reference TRBV13 and TRBJ2-1): AAGVIQSPRHLIKEKRETATLKCYPIPRHDTVYWYQQGPGQDPQFLISFYEKMQSDKGSIPDRFSAQQFSDYHSELNMSSLELGDSALYFCASSQTRMGNEQFFGPGTRLTVL.